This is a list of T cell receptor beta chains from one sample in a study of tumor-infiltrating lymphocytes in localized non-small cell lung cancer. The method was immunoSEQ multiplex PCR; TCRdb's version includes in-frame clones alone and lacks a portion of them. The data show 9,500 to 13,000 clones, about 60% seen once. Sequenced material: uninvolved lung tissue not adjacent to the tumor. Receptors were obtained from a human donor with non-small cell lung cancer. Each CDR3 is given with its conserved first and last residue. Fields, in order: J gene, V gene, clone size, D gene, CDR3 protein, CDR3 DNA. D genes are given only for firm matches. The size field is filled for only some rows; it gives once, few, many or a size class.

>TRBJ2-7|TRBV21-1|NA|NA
CASSKDRFYEQYF
TGTGCCAGCAGCAAAGACAGATTCTACGAGCAGTACTTC
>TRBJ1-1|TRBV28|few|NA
CASRLGGAGGTEAFF
TGTGCCAGCAGATTGGGGGGGGCCGGAGGCACTGAAGCTTTCTTT
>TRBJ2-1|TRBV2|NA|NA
CASKVGGGPYNEQFF
TGTGCCAGCAAAGTGGGCGGGGGCCCTTACAATGAGCAGTTCTTC
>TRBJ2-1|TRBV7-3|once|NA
CASSLGNEQFF
TGTGCCAGCAGCTTGGGCAATGAGCAGTTCTTC
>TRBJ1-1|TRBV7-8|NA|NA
CASSFPGRVVTEAFF
TGTGCCAGCAGCTTCCCCGGGAGGGTGGTTACTGAAGCTTTCTTT
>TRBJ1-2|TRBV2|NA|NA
CASAREPKHGYTF
TGTGCCAGCGCACGGGAACCTAAACATGGCTACACCTTC
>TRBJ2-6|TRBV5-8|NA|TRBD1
CASSFDRTGLAGANVLTF
TGTGCCAGCAGCTTCGACCGGACAGGCCTCGCGGGGGCCAACGTCCTGACTTTC
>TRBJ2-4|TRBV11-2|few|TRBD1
CASSSNIRQTGNIQYF
TGTGCCAGCAGCTCTAATATTCGACAGACAGGGAACATTCAGTACTTC
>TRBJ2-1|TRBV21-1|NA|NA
CASSKSQSTGVSYNEQFF
TGTGCCAGCAGCAAATCACAATCAACAGGGGTTTCCTACAATGAGCAGTTCTTC
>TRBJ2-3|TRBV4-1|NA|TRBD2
CASSQEWAGGRTDTQYF
TGCGCCAGCAGCCAAGAGTGGGCGGGGGGCCGCACAGATACGCAGTATTTT
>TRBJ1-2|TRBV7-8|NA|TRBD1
CASRDPGQSYGYTF
TGTGCCAGCAGAGATCCGGGACAGTCCTATGGCTACACCTTC
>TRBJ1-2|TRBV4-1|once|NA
CASSHGARTDYGYTF
TGCGCCAGCAGCCACGGGGCAAGGACCGACTATGGCTACACCTTC
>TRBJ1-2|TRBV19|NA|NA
CASSKDSLYYGYTF
TGTGCCAGTAGCAAGGACAGTTTATACTATGGCTACACCTTC
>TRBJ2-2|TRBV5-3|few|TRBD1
CARSENGTGNTGELFF
TGTGCCAGAAGCGAGAATGGGACAGGGAACACCGGGGAGCTGTTTTTT
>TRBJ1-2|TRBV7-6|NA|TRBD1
CASSSRQGEDYGYTF
TGTGCCAGCAGCTCTAGACAGGGTGAGGACTATGGCTACACCTTC
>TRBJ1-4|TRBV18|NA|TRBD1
CASSTGQGALNEKLFF
TGTGCCAGCTCAACGGGACAGGGGGCCCTTAATGAAAAACTGTTTTTT
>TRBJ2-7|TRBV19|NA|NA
CASPLRHRGEQYF
TGTGCCAGCCCTTTGCGGCACCGGGGCGAGCAGTACTTC
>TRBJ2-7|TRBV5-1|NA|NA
CASSLGGGSDGEQYF
TGCGCCAGCAGCTTGGGAGGGGGATCGGATGGAGAGCAGTACTTC
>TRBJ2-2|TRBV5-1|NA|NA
CASGFDGVNTGELFF
TGCGCCAGCGGCTTTGACGGGGTAAACACCGGGGAGCTGTTTTTT
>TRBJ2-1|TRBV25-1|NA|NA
CASSTDLNEQFF
TGTGCCAGCAGCACCGATCTCAATGAGCAGTTCTTC
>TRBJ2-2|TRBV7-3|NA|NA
CASSLTGSLTGELFF
TGTGCCAGCAGCTTAACGGGGAGTCTCACCGGGGAGCTGTTTTTT
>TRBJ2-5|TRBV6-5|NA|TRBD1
CASSWMGTGGGETQYF
TGTGCCAGCAGTTGGATGGGGACAGGGGGAGGGGAGACCCAGTACTTC
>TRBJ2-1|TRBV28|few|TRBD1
CASRLRDREYNEQFF
TGTGCCAGCAGATTGAGGGACAGAGAATACAATGAGCAGTTCTTC
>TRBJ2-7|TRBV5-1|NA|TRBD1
CASSLDRGTSYEQYF
TGCGCCAGCAGCTTGGACAGGGGAACTAGTTACGAGCAGTACTTC
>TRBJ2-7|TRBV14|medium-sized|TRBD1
CASSQVLGTGLYEQYF
TGTGCCAGCAGCCAAGTTCTCGGGACAGGTCTTTACGAGCAGTACTTC
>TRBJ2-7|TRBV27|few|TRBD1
CASRRQGAYEQYF
TGTGCCAGCAGGAGACAGGGGGCCTACGAGCAGTACTTC
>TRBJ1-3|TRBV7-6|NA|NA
CASSFPGSDGNTIYF
TGTGCCAGCAGCTTCCCGGGGAGCGACGGAAACACCATATATTTT
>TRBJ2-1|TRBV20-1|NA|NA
CSASGPREFF
TGCAGTGCCTCCGGCCCCCGGGAGTTCTTC
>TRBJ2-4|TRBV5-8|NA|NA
CASSFPGQRAAKNIQYF
TGTGCCAGCAGCTTCCCGGGACAGCGGGCCGCCAAAAACATTCAGTACTTC
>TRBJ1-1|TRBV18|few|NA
CASSPLQNTEAFF
TGTGCCAGCTCACCTCTTCAGAACACTGAAGCTTTCTTT
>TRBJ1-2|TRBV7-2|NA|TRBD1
CASSPDRGRDGYTF
TGTGCCAGCAGCCCCGACAGGGGGCGGGATGGCTACACCTTC
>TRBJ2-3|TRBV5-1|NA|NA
CASSLERATDTQYF
TGCGCCAGCAGCTTGGAACGAGCCACAGATACGCAGTATTTT
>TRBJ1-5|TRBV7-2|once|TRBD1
CASSLGGQGVEPQHF
TGTGCCAGCAGCTTAGGGGGACAGGGAGTTGAGCCCCAGCATTTT
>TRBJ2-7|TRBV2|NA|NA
CASKQIREQYF
TGTGCCAGCAAACAAATTCGGGAGCAGTACTTC
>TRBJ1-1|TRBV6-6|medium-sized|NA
CASSYAGLEAFF
TGTGCCAGCAGTTATGCAGGACTTGAAGCTTTCTTT
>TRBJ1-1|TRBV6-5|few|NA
CASRRLNTEAFF
TGTGCCAGCAGACGATTGAACACTGAAGCTTTCTTT
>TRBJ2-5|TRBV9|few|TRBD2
CASSVAVLAGTQYF
TGTGCCAGCAGCGTAGCTGTTCTAGCGGGGACCCAGTACTTC
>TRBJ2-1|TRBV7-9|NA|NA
CASSLDGSYNEQFF
TGTGCCAGCAGCTTAGATGGCTCCTACAATGAGCAGTTCTTC
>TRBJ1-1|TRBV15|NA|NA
CATSRQGLRDEAFF
TGTGCCACCAGCAGACAGGGGCTCCGGGATGAAGCTTTCTTT
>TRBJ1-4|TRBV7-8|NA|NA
CASSLAGGFNEKLFF
TGTGCCAGCAGCTTAGCGGGGGGATTTAATGAAAAACTGTTTTTT
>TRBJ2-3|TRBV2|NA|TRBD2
CASRGRDFGTDTQYF
TGTGCCAGCAGAGGGAGGGACTTCGGCACAGATACGCAGTATTTT
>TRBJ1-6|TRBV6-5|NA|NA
CASSYGVSSNSPLHF
TGTGCCAGCAGTTACGGGGTCAGTAGTAATTCACCCCTCCACTTT
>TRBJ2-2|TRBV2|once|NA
CASTGGNTGELFF
TGTGCCAGCACGGGTGGGAACACCGGGGAGCTGTTTTTT
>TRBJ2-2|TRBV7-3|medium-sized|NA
CASGEVGNTGELFF
TGTGCCAGCGGGGAGGTGGGAAACACCGGGGAGCTGTTTTTT
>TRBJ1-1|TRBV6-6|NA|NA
CASSSPGSSF
TGTGCCAGCAGTTCCCCGGGGTCTTCCTTT
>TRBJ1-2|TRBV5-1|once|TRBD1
CASSISGTGGTGYGYTF
TGCGCCAGCAGCATATCCGGGACAGGGGGTACGGGCTATGGCTACACCTTC
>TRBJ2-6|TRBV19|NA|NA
CASSETGRASGANVLTF
TGTGCCAGTAGCGAGACAGGGAGGGCCTCTGGGGCCAACGTCCTGACTTTC
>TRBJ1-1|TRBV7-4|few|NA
CASSSIRWGGEAFF
TGTGCCAGCAGCTCCATTAGGTGGGGTGGAGAAGCTTTCTTT
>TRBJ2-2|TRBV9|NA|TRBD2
CASSAGGAGTGELFF
TGTGCCAGCAGCGCCGGGGGGGCAGGCACCGGGGAGCTGTTTTTT
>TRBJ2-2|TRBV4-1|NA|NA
CASSQEGVIPNTGELFF
TGCGCCAGCAGCCAAGAGGGAGTTATTCCGAACACCGGGGAGCTGTTTTTT
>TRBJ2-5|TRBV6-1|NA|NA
CASSEPGQVGETQYF
TGTGCCAGCAGTGAACCGGGACAAGTAGGAGAGACCCAGTACTTC
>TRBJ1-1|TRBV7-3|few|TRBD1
CASSLEGGTGEAFF
TGTGCCAGCAGCTTAGAGGGGGGGACAGGGGAAGCTTTCTTT
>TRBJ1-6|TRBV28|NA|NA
CASSFESSYNSPLHF
TGTGCCAGCAGTTTTGAGAGCTCCTATAATTCACCCCTCCACTTT
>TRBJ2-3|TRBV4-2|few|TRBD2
CASSQESGGGADTQYF
TGTGCCAGCAGCCAAGAGAGCGGCGGGGGGGCAGATACGCAGTATTTT
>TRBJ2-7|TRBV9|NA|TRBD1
CASSVGAGQASYEQYF
TGTGCCAGCAGCGTAGGCGCGGGACAGGCTTCGTACGAGCAGTACTTC
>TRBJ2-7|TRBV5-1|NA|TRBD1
CASSVRDRGGEQYF
TGCGCCAGCAGCGTACGGGACAGGGGCGGCGAGCAGTACTTC
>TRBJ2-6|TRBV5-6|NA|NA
CASSIVQGSGANVLTF
TGTGCCAGCAGCATTGTTCAGGGATCTGGGGCCAACGTCCTGACTTTC
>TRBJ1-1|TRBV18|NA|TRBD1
CASSEGTVNTEAFF
TGTGCCAGCTCAGAGGGGACAGTGAACACTGAAGCTTTCTTT
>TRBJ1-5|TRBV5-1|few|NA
CASSPDSANQPQHF
TGCGCCAGCAGCCCGGACAGCGCTAATCAGCCCCAGCATTTT